This T cell receptor beta chain comes out of a study of cytomegalovirus exposure and HLA in healthy donors (dated by TCRdb to the late 2010s). Regarding the study in general: In an earlier analysis of about 560 of the donors, around 290 Gb of sequence data and some 120 million unique TCR beta sequences from about 190 million T cells were reported. About 310 gigabases of sequencing data and approximately 80 million unique TCR sequences were included in an early release covering about 700 HLA-typed donors. Of the roughly 400 genotyped donors, 70% to 90% were placed in the genetic ancestry cluster associated with self-reported Caucasian donors. The aim of the study was to test whether cataloging public T cell receptors could identify signatures of past pathogen exposure. The study used immunosequencing to profile the T cell repertoires of 666 subjects and linked those repertoires to cytomegalovirus serostatus. In addition to the first cohort of 666 subjects, a separate validation cohort of some 120 different subjects was used. High-throughput TCR immunosequencing, statistical association of individual TCRs with disease status, and machine learning were combined to predict cytomegalovirus infection status. To study patterns of TCR occurrence, a later analysis re-analyzed previously published TCR beta repertoires from hundreds of donors and added high-resolution HLA genotyping. In the later analysis, no new phenotypic data were used to find candidate immune exposures; instead, reliance was placed on TCR beta sequences and their occurrence across donors. In an earlier analysis of 550 to 700 of the donors, high-throughput TCR beta sequencing was used to judge whether each TCR beta V gene segment behaved as functional or pseudogenic. Alongside the repertoire data, information on donor age, sex, ethnicity and CMV serostatus was compiled. Genome-wide SNP genotypes for about 65% of the 666 donors were used in a later genetic analysis, which treated that subset as a discovery cohort. Every repertoire in the discovery cohort had been generated on one and the same sequencing platform. HLA typing covered class I and class II loci at four-digit resolution. The number of typed donors differed by locus: about 629-640 for A, B, C, DRB1 and DQB1; 522 for DQA1; around 610 for DPA1; and around 470 for DPB1. Several DR-DQ haplotypes were treated as single units for association and clustering because of strong linkage in the cohort. Across 398 genotyped donors of the cohort, an average of roughly 250,000 unique TCR beta nucleotide sequences per donor were sequenced, and approximately 17% of those sequences were non-productive. The paper's findings and limits, for the study overall: In the study, some 180 TCR beta chains were listed as associated with cytomegalovirus. The earlier analysis of fewer than 750 of the donors excluded roughly 17 rarely observed V segments, including chromosome 9 orphons, because counts were too low. Sequencing depth was assumed to be roughly uniform across donors in the presence/absence analyses, though that assumption may not hold. For the cohort, immune exposure information was limited to CMV serostatus. Some IMGT-functional V segments, including TRBV6-2 and TRBV6-3, could not be distinguished by the 87-base-pair reads and were therefore excluded. A further reported finding was that TCR beta sequences accurately predicted the HLA-A and HLA-B alleles for most subjects in the first cohort. Several of the top co-occurrence clusters appeared to be linked to parvovirus B19, influenza, CMV and Epstein-Barr virus, according to a later analysis. A later genetic analysis associated a missense DCLRE1C variant with V-gene and J-gene trimming of TCR beta chains, and an independent cohort replicated the association. When HLA alleles, especially DR and DQ, strongly co-occurred, attributing TCR associations to individual alleles was difficult. Most TCR sequences were observed very rarely across donors, whereas some public TCRs were present in many individuals. This cohort had only TCR beta chains sequenced, and the lack of alpha or paired-chain data limited which features could be detected. Broadly in line with IMGT annotations, most TCR beta V segments showed up in productive rearrangements about 90% or about 30% of the time in an earlier analysis of approximately 600 of the donors. Three of the identified cytomegalovirus-associated TCR beta chains were confirmed in vitro to be specific for cytomegalovirus antigens. Correlated functional status among segregating V segments might be attributable to linkage disequilibrium, but an unknown experimental factor could not be ruled out. A later analysis found that TCR association rates varied across HLA loci, with DRB1 alleles showing the most associated TCRs and HLA-C alleles the fewest. Because some donors lacked HLA typing at each locus, the association tests relied only on the typed subset. It was suggested by the authors that the approach could potentially be generalized to other disease states and immunological phenotypes. According to a later genetic analysis, donors in an Asian-associated ancestry cluster had fewer N-insertions in productive TCRs than the approximately 710-donor mean. A group of highly shared sequence variants was considered likely to be a technical artifact of the sequencing pipeline. Most CMV-associated TCR beta chains appeared to be HLA-restricted in a later analysis, and the HLA associations seemed to be driven largely by CMV exposure. In both the original and validation cohorts, the classifier was reported to diagnose cytomegalovirus status with high specificity and sensitivity. Specific HLA alleles were associated with roughly 17,000 TCR beta sequences at a false discovery rate of 0.05 in a later analysis. In a later analysis, HLA-associated TCR beta chains showed more clonal expansion and lower generation probabilities than non-associated chains that were equally common.

Library prep was done by the immunoSEQ multiplex PCR assay. For the multiplex PCR, a mixture combining 60 forward primers for TCR Vbeta segments and 13 reverse primers for TCR Jbeta segments was used. The CDR3 region of rearranged TCR beta genes was amplified from genomic DNA with a multiplex PCR assay. The Illumina HiSeq System was used to sequence the amplified TCR beta libraries as 87-base-pair reads. The authors' pipeline ran thus. In a later analysis, 80 million or so unique TCR beta chains were counted across the roughly 670 repertoires, and roughly 9.9 million of these chains were shared by at least two donors. To remove PCR and sequencing errors, raw reads were error-corrected and collapsed into unique sequences using a nearest-neighbor algorithm that merged closely related sequences. V, D and J gene segments were assigned by aligning CDR3 sequences to IMGT reference sequences. For a sequence to be retained, a match of at least six nucleotides was required to both a V gene segment and a J gene segment. Rearrangements were called productive when the CDR3 lacked stop codons and stayed in frame with V and J; all others were non-productive. Following IMGT convention, CDR3 was defined as the stretch from the second conserved V-encoded cysteine to the conserved J-encoded phenylalanine. In an earlier analysis of 550 to 650 of the donors, sequences lacking an unambiguous match to a single V gene segment were excluded. An earlier analysis of 587 of the donors classified V segments as functional when productive rearrangements were above 56.7% and as segregating when the standard deviation between donors was above 5%. A statistical classification framework was developed to diagnose cytomegalovirus status using the catalog of TCR beta chain sequences. V and J gene assignment, in a later analysis, came from comparing TCR nucleotide sequences with IMGT/GENE-DB human TR gene sequences. A later analysis assigned CDR3 sequences and most-parsimonious VDJ recombination scenarios with the TCRdist pipeline. A later analysis defined each TCR beta chain by its CDR3 amino acid sequence plus V-gene family, and excluded reads lacking a unique V-gene family. In a later analysis, several hundred highly shared, low-generation-probability nucleotide sequences were removed to address suspected cross-contamination and a sequencing artifact. In a later analysis, a clonal expansion index was calculated for each public chain from normalized within-repertoire ranks of inferred template counts. In a later analysis, generation probabilities were computed with a VDJ recombination model fitted to out-of-frame rearrangements, and the resulting probabilities were checked against IGoR. Hypergeometric tests were used in a later analysis to score TCR-TCR, TCR-HLA and TCR-CMV co-occurrence, with a repertoire-size bias correction applied to the TCR pairs. A later analysis estimated false discovery rates by permuting HLA or CMV assignments 20 times. In a later analysis, co-occurring TCRs were grouped using DBSCAN, and TCRdist sequence similarity was added for clustering within HLA-allele-positive subsets. Repertoires with fewer than 30,000 or more than 120,000 public chains were left out of co-occurrence clustering, as were roughly five repertoires with anomalous nucleotide sharing. TCRdb took over this immuneACCESS table, retaining in-frame rearrangements with V and J assigned. Such tables are incomplete; in checked studies, under half of the missing clones stem from an unresolved V gene, and the remainder is unexplained. For V, J and clone size, that table is used; D and trimming come from the DNA. This sample comprises 150,000 or so clones, around 79% of them detected only once. In total, the top ten clones hold about 2.6% of the sample.

As for this clone: The specificity of this receptor is unknown. No base qualities exist here, and no much larger clone lies one base off it.

The cohort comprised several hundred healthy bone marrow donors. At the time of sampling, every cohort member was nominally healthy, though immune exposures that went unrecorded were likely present. The donor was CMV seronegative and was included in the group of a few hundred seronegative cohort members. A peripheral blood sample was provided by each donor, and peripheral blood mononuclear cells were used for TCR beta sequencing. Genomic DNA extraction from the blood cell samples was performed with the Qiagen DNeasy Blood Extraction Kit. The trim is 6 bases for V and 8 bases for J, with a gap of 8 bases between the germline ends. The germline V gene specifies SNHLY as CDR1 and FYNNEI as CDR2. The CDR3 measures 12 amino acids from cysteine to phenylalanine. The only DNA kept is the CDR3, 36 bases in frame from the first base.

The chain was built from TRBV2 and TRBJ1-6, with a weak D call of TRBD1 (6 bases match). The receptor was isolated from a man between 18 and 35 years old in good health and CMV-seronegative. Sequencing was performed on PBMCs. Read as DNA, the sequence is TGTGCCAGCAGCCCAGGGGATTCACCCCTCCACTTT. It translates to CASSPGDSPLHF.